Below, one TCR beta chain is given with its context. This clone's antigen is unknown. It has no much larger one-base neighbor in the sample; base qualities were not kept. TCRbeta CDR3 regions were amplified from genomic DNA using the immunoSEQ Assay, a bias-controlled multiplex PCR. Under the source paper's analysis protocol: Within the assay, amplification of reference gene primers was used to estimate how many nucleated cells each sample contained. To quantify the absolute abundance of each unique TCRbeta CDR3 rearrangement, sequence reads were collapsed and filtered. For each sample, productive Simpson clonality was calculated by taking the square root of Simpson's diversity index across productive rearrangements. TCRdb provides this immuneACCESS table in a form limited to in-frame rearrangements. Some clones are lacking; in checked studies, under half of them reflect an unresolved V gene, and why the rest are absent is not known. D and trimming come from the DNA, and the V and J calls and clone size come from that table. In this sample the table shows 300,000 to 450,000 clones, 88% of which occur a single time. 1.2% of the sample rests with the top ten.

This specimen belongs to a study of blood T cell repertoires in COVID-19 (dated by TCRdb to 2019 to 2021). Background on the whole study: The collaborator samples originated in the United States, Italy and Spain and spanned the acute and convalescent phases of COVID-19. The prospective study material was composed of cDNA or gDNA derived from T cells, B-cell-depleted T cells, or PBMCs. Deeply sampled blood TCRbeta repertoires from subjects exposed to, actively infected with, or recovered from COVID-19 were included in the dataset. A freely available public database, intended as a resource for researchers studying the immune response to SARS-CoV-2, is where the repertoires were released. Samples were obtained from the ongoing ImmuneRACE study (first 160 participants) and from 1,254 subjects provided by 6 global collaborators. Sample metadata almost always included a de-identified subject ID, COVID-19 status, age in years and sex. HLA class I and class II types, where available, came from metadata supplied by the sample provider rather than from assay-based typing. Here is what the overall study found, with its caveats: The amount of clinical and demographic metadata varied by source and participant and was provided uncurated.

Inclusive of the bounding cysteine and phenylalanine, the CDR3 is 18 residues long. Only the CDR3 DNA is retained, 54 bases long and in frame from the first base. Trimming accounts for 3 bases at V and 0 bases at J, while the number of junction bases matched to no gene is 11. In the germline V gene (reference sequence), CDR1 corresponds to LNHDA and CDR2 to SQIVND. Participants in the prospective study were enrolled through a virtual design, were aged about 18 to 90 years, and lived in under 25 United States geographic areas. In the prospective study, participants were assigned to cohorts based on the clinical history participants reported in a screening survey and a study questionnaire. Recovered participants in ImmuneRACE Cohort 3 were defined by two consecutive negative NP/OP PCR tests, clearance by a healthcare professional, or resolution of symptoms. Mobile phlebotomists in the prospective study collected whole blood, serum and a nasopharyngeal or oropharyngeal swab from every participant. Participants in the prospective study had the option to provide additional blood draws and questionnaires over a roughly 2-month period. Blood samples from the prospective study were shipped frozen or at room temperature prior to DNA extraction.

This sequence originates from a woman between 18 and 29 years old who had recovered from COVID-19. Sequencing was performed on PBMCs or T cells enriched from blood (not recorded which). The chain was built from TRBV19 and TRBJ1-5, and 7 bases in between align with TRBD1. The CDR3 amino acid sequence is: CASSIPPGTAYSNQPQHF. The DNA reads as follows: TGTGCCAGTAGTATCCCCCCCGGGACAGCGTATAGCAATCAGCCCCAGCATTTT. Full variable domain (CDR3 extended with the reference TRBV19 and TRBJ1-5 proteins): DGGITQSPKYLFRKEGQNVTLSCEQNLNHDAMYWYRQDPGQGLRLIYYSQIVNDFQKGDIAEGYSVSREKKESFPLTVTSAQKNPTAFYLCASSIPPGTAYSNQPQHFGDGTRLSIL.